The rows below give T cell receptor beta chains drawn from one sample of a study of cytomegalovirus exposure and HLA in healthy donors. The protocol was immunoSEQ multiplex PCR, while the TCRdb copy is restricted to in-frame clones and leaves out a portion. The sample lists tens of thousands of clones; roughly nine tenths were seen once. Sequencing was performed on PBMCs. All receptors derive from a man in his thirties or forties in good health and CMV-seropositive. Both conserved end residues are part of each CDR3. D genes are given only for firm matches. The size entry is marked missing in some rows and otherwise reads once, few, many or a size class.

15,NA,TRBV6-6,TRBJ2-7,TRBD2,TGTGCCAGCAGTATCGGGAGGGCCCTTTCCTACGAGCAGTACTTC,CASSIGRALSYEQYF
14,once,TRBV5-1,TRBJ1-4,TRBD1,TGCGCCAGCAGCCAAACAGGGGATGGCGAAAAACTGTTTTTT,CASSQTGDGEKLFF
19,NA,TRBV7-8,TRBJ2-3,TRBD2,TGTGCCAGCAGCTCACAGCGACGGGGACTAGCGGGAGGGCCGATCACGCAGTATTTT,CASSSQRRGLAGGPITQYF
13,NA,TRBV27,TRBJ1-4,NA,TGTGCCAGCAGTTGGGGGGAATCTGAAAAACTGTTTTTT,CASSWGESEKLFF
11,NA,TRBV6-6,TRBJ2-7,NA,TGTGCCAGCAGCCGAGGGACAGAGCAGTACTTC,CASSRGTEQYF
14,NA,TRBV6-1,TRBJ2-1,NA,TGTGCCAGCAGTGAGCGCCGAGTGTACAATGAGCAGTTCTTC,CASSERRVYNEQFF
18,NA,TRBV10-3,TRBJ1-3,TRBD1,TGTGCCATCAGTGAGTCTGACAGGGTTCTTAATCATGGAAACACCATATATTTT,CAISESDRVLNHGNTIYF
13,NA,TRBV30,TRBJ1-2,TRBD1,TGTGCCGGCAACAGGGGACTTGGTCGTGGCTACACCTTC,CAGNRGLGRGYTF
18,NA,TRBV6-4,TRBJ2-2,TRBD1,TGTGCCAGCAGTGACGCGTATGGGGGACAGGGCGGCACCGGGGAGCTGTTTTTT,CASSDAYGGQGGTGELFF
18,NA,TRBV19,TRBJ2-6,NA,TGTGCCAGTAGTATATCAGGGCAGGGGGGATCCGGGGCCAACGTCCTGACTTTC,CASSISGQGGSGANVLTF
14,NA,TRBV5-1,TRBJ1-1,NA,TGCGCCAGCAGCCCGGCCGCTAGGACAGTTGAAGCTTTCTTT,CASSPAARTVEAFF
15,NA,TRBV28,TRBJ2-1,TRBD2,TGTGCCAGCAGTTTATGGGGGACTAGATACAATGAGCAGTTCTTC,CASSLWGTRYNEQFF
15,NA,TRBV7-6,TRBJ2-7,NA,TGTGCCAGCAGCTCCCAGAGCGGAGCCTCCTACGAGCAGTACTTC,CASSSQSGASYEQYF
16,NA,TRBV5-1,TRBJ2-1,TRBD2,TGCGCCAGCAGCTTGTTACTAGCGGGGCTTTACAATGAGCAGTTCTTC,CASSLLLAGLYNEQFF
15,NA,TRBV5-6,TRBJ2-1,NA,TGTGCCAGCAGCTTATACGGGAGCTCCTACAATGAGCAGTTCTTC,CASSLYGSSYNEQFF
15,NA,TRBV7-9,TRBJ2-2,TRBD1,TGTGCCAGCAGTCCCGGGACAGGGGACACCGGGGAGCTGTTTTTT,CASSPGTGDTGELFF
13,NA,TRBV28,TRBJ2-7,NA,TGTGCCAGCAGATATCAGGGGTACTACGAGCAGTACTTC,CASRYQGYYEQYF
16,NA,TRBV7-6,TRBJ1-1,TRBD1,TGTGCCAGCAGCTCCCCGACTGACAGGGTGAACACTGAAGCTTTCTTT,CASSSPTDRVNTEAFF
18,NA,TRBV15,TRBJ2-3,NA,TGTGCCACCAGCAGAGACAAACCCGGGGGGCTCCGCACAGATACGCAGTATTTT,CATSRDKPGGLRTDTQYF
15,NA,TRBV2,TRBJ1-4,NA,TGTGCCAGCAGTCAGGGGCTTTCAACTAATGAAAAACTGTTTTTT,CASSQGLSTNEKLFF
13,NA,TRBV7-2,TRBJ1-1,NA,TGTGCCAGCCCACCTCGACGAGGGACTGAAGCTTTCTTT,CASPPRRGTEAFF
13,few,TRBV30,TRBJ2-7,NA,TGTGCCTACCTAACAGGGAACCTGGTGGGGCAGTACTTC,CAYLTGNLVGQYF
14,NA,TRBV7-2,TRBJ2-7,NA,TGTGCCAGCAGCTTAGTTTGGGGGCGAAGCGAGCAGTACTTC,CASSLVWGRSEQYF
15,NA,TRBV27,TRBJ1-4,NA,TGTGCCAGCAGTAGTACCTGGCCGGGTTATGAAAAACTGTTTTTT,CASSSTWPGYEKLFF
18,NA,TRBV4-1,TRBJ2-7,NA,TGCGCCAGCAGCCAAGAATACAGGGTGGTGGAGTCAGGCTACGAGCAGTACTTC,CASSQEYRVVESGYEQYF
14,NA,TRBV6-6,TRBJ2-7,TRBD1,TGTGCCAGCAGTTTGGGACAGGGGACTTACGAGCAGTACTTC,CASSLGQGTYEQYF
16,NA,TRBV27,TRBJ2-7,TRBD2,TGTGCCAGCAGTCCGACGTTAAGCGGGAGTTCACACGAGCAGTACTTC,CASSPTLSGSSHEQYF
13,NA,TRBV11-3,TRBJ1-1,NA,TGTGCCAGCAGCCGACGGGAGAACACTGAAGCTTTCTTT,CASSRRENTEAFF
15,NA,TRBV5-1,TRBJ2-1,TRBD2,TGCGCCAGCAGCCCGGGACTAGTGACATACAATGAGCAGTTCTTC,CASSPGLVTYNEQFF
14,NA,TRBV5-4,TRBJ2-7,TRBD1,TGTGCCAGCAGCCTAAGACAGGGGGCTGACGAGCAGTACTTC,CASSLRQGADEQYF